This TCR beta chain was recorded in a study of blood T cell repertoires in COVID-19. Only in-frame clones appear in the TCRdb table, and some are missing; sequencing was by immunoSEQ multiplex PCR. The sample consists of over 130,000 clones, about 86% of them appearing once. V lost 4 bases, J lost 2 bases, and 14 bases lay in between. The germline V gene has CDR1 SQVTM and CDR2 ANQGSEA. The CDR3 length is 15 residues. The source of this sequence is a man in his 70s with acute or convalescent COVID-19. The rearrangement links TRBV29-1 to TRBJ2-2; D is possibly TRBD1 (5 bases). Sequenced input: peripheral blood. The CDR3 nucleotides read TGCAGCGTTGGCGACGACACAGGAAACACCGGGGAGCTGTTTTTT. Amino acid sequence: CSVGDDTGNTGELFF.